This paragraph covers one T cell receptor (beta chain) sequence. Its antigen remains unidentified. The data stem from a study of cytomegalovirus exposure and HLA in healthy donors. Study-level background: The 120 or so validation repertoires were produced on the same platform as the 700 or so repertoires of the first cohort. This was reported in a later analysis. Study outcomes and limitations: Associated with cytomegalovirus, according to the listing, were around 160 TCR beta chains. According to reports, the classifier identified cytomegalovirus status with high specificity and sensitivity.

Using immunoSEQ multiplex PCR, the repertoire was profiled, and TCRdb retains in-frame clones only, with some absent. The table records about 120,000 clones, 75% to 90% of them present only once. Germline CDR1 reads SEHNR; CDR2 reads FQNEAQ (reference sequence). V shed 2 bases, J shed 5 bases, and the junction held 6 bases outside the gene matches. This CDR3 region has 14 residues. The source of this sequence is a woman aged 18-30 years in good health and CMV-seronegative. The genes are TRBV7-9 and TRBJ2-7; TRBD2 matches at 7 bases. Material for sequencing was PBMCs. In DNA, the CDR3 is TGTGCCAGCAGCTTAACGACTAGCCTAGACGAGCAGTACTTC. It codes for CASSLTTSLDEQYF.